This T cell receptor beta chain stems from a study of chemoradiotherapy in HPV16-positive cancers. Study-wide results and limits: HPV-specific T cells were functionally defined from only two HPV16-positive patients.

This CDR3 is built from 16 residues. V trimming: 2 bases; J trimming: 2 bases; junction bases outside the gene matches: 4. Germline-derived CDR1 and CDR2 are SGHRS and YFSETQ. Generated by immunoSEQ multiplex PCR, the TCRdb table keeps only in-frame clones and is missing some. Of some 10,000 clones in the sample, 70% to 80% were seen once. Over chemoradiotherapy, repertoires were sampled more than once. Remarks on this clone: Its specificity is not known.

The material was obtained from a patient who underwent chemoradiotherapy. This receptor was taken from a human donor with HPV-associated anogenital cancer. The rearrangement joins TRBV5-1 to TRBJ2-2; 9 nucleotides match TRBD1. The DNA of the CDR3 is TGCGCCAGCAGCTTCGACAGGGGGTCCAACACCGGGGAGCTGTTTTTT. Translating gives CASSFDRGSNTGELFF.